This entry is about one T cell receptor beta chain. Assay used: immunoSEQ multiplex PCR; TCRdb lists only in-frame clones, some missing. The sample includes 130,000 or so clones, under 90% seen only once; the top ten take approximately 7.5%. The data were taken from a study of control samples from healthy donors and cancer patients. CDR1 is LGHDT and CDR2 is YNNKEL in the germline V gene (reference sequence). V lost 4 bases and J 5 bases, leaving 15 bases between the germline ends. The CDR3 consists of 15 residues. This receptor was identified in a man aged 45-65 years with head and neck cancer. The sequenced sample consisted of PBMCs. The J gene is TRBJ2-1, the V gene TRBV3-1 (or the pseudogene TRBV3-2), with D unclear. The CDR3 protein is CASSPRRTDNNEQFF. The CDR3 coding sequence is TGTGCCAGCAGCCCACGTCGGACGGATAACAATGAGCAGTTCTTC.